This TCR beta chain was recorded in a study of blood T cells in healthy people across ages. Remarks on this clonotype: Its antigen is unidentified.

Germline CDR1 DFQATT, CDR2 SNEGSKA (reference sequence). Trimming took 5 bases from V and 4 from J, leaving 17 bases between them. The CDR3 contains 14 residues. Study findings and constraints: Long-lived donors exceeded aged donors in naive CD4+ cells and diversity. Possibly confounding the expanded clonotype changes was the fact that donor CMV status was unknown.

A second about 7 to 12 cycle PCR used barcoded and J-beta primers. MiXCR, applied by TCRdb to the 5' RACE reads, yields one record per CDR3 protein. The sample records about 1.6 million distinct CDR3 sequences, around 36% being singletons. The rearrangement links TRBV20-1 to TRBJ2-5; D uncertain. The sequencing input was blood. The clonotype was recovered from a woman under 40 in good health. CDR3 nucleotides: TGCAGTGCTTCGGACCCGAGAGGCAGAGAGACCCAGTACTTC. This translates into CSASDPRGRETQYF.